The 23 T cell receptor beta chains given below trace back to one sample, sequenced in a study of CD8+CD57+ T cells in acquired aplastic anemia. Genomic DNA constituted the template upon which TCR beta VDJ and CDR3 profiling was performed. From the reads, TCRdb called clonotypes with MiXCR, one entry per CDR3 protein. The sample consists of 150,000 to 200,000 distinct CDR3 sequences, roughly 50% of them appearing once. Sequenced patients had shown CD8+CD57+ cell expansion by flow cytometry. Sequenced material: sorted CD4+, CD8+, or CD8+CD57+ T cells (not recorded which) from PBMCs. The receptors derive from a human donor with aplastic anemia.

This clonotype has only a few counts. The genes are TRBV9 and TRBJ2-2; the match to TRBD1 covers 10 bases. The CDR3 contains 17 residues. Germline V gene lookup returns CDR1 SGDLS and CDR2 YYNGEE. The ends lost 5 bases at V and 6 bases at J; junction bases unmatched: 13. The CDR3 region has the DNA TGTGCCAGCAGTCCGGGGGGGGGACAGGGGACATCCGGGGAGCTGTTTTTT. The encoded protein is CASSPGGGQGTSGELFF. Looking up the rest from reference TRBV9 and TRBJ2-2 gives the full variable domain: DSGVTQTPKHLITATGQRVTLRCSPRSGDLSVYWYQQSLDQGLQFLIQYYNGEERAKGNILERFSAQQFPDLHSELNLSSLELGDSALYFCASSPGGGQGTSGELFFGEGSRLTVL.

About this clonotype itself: Possible read error: a much larger clone is one base away. The chain has TRBV12-3 or TRBV12-4 and TRBJ2-1; D ambiguous. With 4 bases removed from V and 4 bases from J, the gap between germline ends came to 23 bases. The CDR3 totals 18 residues. The CDR3 region is CASSSDSNPVLYYNEQFF. For the CDR3, the DNA is TGTGCCAGCAGTTCAGATAGTAATCCGGTACTCTATTACAATGAGCAGTTCTTC.

This clonotype was recorded a few times. The rearrangement links TRBV2 to TRBJ2-7, with a possible D match to TRBD1 (7 bases). Trimming took off 8 bases at V and 6 bases at J, with 20 bases between the two ends. Germline V CDR1 and CDR2: SNHLY, FYNNEI. CDR3 length equals 14 residues. The chain's CDR3 is CASRGVQGGGEQYF. The CDR3 DNA sequence: TGTGCCAGCCGGGGAGTTCAGGGGGGCGGCGAGCAGTACTTC.

The rearrangement joins TRBV11-1 to TRBJ2-7, with D possibly matching TRBD2 (6 bases). Germline CDR1 is SGHAT and CDR2 is FQDESV (reference sequence). The CDR3 spans 16 residues. Trimming cost V 6 bases and J 2 bases, with 20 bases left between them. Written as DNA, the CDR3 is TGTGCCAGCAGGTCGGAGGGGCGGGCTAGGACCTACGAGCAGTACTTC. Its translation: CASRSEGRARTYEQYF.

A note on this clonotype: A much larger clonotype is one base distant, so this may be a read error. The chain combines TRBV12-5 with TRBJ2-1, with D maybe TRBD1 (6 bases). In germline, CDR1 is LGHNT, CDR2 FRNRAP. This CDR3 has 13 residues. Here the CDR3 reads CASGQGAYNEQSF. The CDR3 DNA follows: TGTGCTAGTGGACAGGGAGCTTACAATGAGCAGTCCTTC.

The J gene is TRBJ2-5, the V gene TRBV10-3; perhaps TRBD2 as D (7 bases). The V end lost 4 bases, the J end lost 5 bases, and 23 bases lay between the germline ends. Germline CDR1 ENHRY, CDR2 SYGVKD. The CDR3 is 17 residues long. Here the CDR3 DNA reads TGTGCCATCAGTGTCCTACCTATCGGCGGGGGCCACGAGACCCAGTACTTC. Protein: CAISVLPIGGGHETQYF.

Worth noting for this clonotype: A clone one base away is much larger, so this may be a read error. The chain has TRBV6-5 and TRBJ1-1, with D perhaps TRBD1 (6 bases). Germline V gene lookup returns CDR1 MNHEY and CDR2 SVGAGI. This CDR3 has 13 residues. Trimming took 0 bases from V and 11 from J, leaving 13 bases between them. CDR3 nucleotide sequence: TGTGCCAGCAGTTACTCGGAAAGACAGGCGGCTTTCTTT. Amino acids: CASSYSERQAAFF.

The chain couples TRBV29-1 to TRBJ2-7; D uncertain. Germline assignment: CDR1 SQVTM and CDR2 ANQGSEA. This CDR3 spans 13 amino acids. The V and J ends lost 6 bases and 4 bases respectively, with 16 bases between them. CDR3 sequence (DNA): TGCAGCGTCACGAACGGTGGAGCATACGAGCAGTACTTC. Translated: CSVTNGGAYEQYF.

This clonotype has ten or more counts. This chain joins TRBV29-1 and TRBJ2-1; the match to TRBD1 covers 8 bases. The V gene end was trimmed by 3 bases and the J gene end by 6 bases; junction bases not matched to a gene: 7. This CDR3 has 14 amino acids. The germline V gene has CDR1 SQVTM and CDR2 ANQGSEA. Written as DNA, the CDR3 is TGCAGCGTTGAGGACAGGGAGAGATGCAATGAGCAGTTCTTC. Protein: CSVEDRERCNEQFF.

Ten or more counts support this clonotype. The V gene is TRBV29-1, the J gene TRBJ2-5, with D tentatively TRBD1 (7 bases). The germline V and J ends were trimmed by 4 bases and 4 bases, with 16 bases remaining between them. This CDR3 is 14 amino acids long. The germline V gene encodes CDR1 SQVTM and CDR2 ANQGSEA. CDR3 in amino acids: CSVGVAGGRETQYF. DNA of the CDR3: TGCAGCGTTGGGGTAGCAGGGGGGAGAGAGACCCAGTACTTC.

This clonotype has just one count. Mismatch with germline at one junction end may stem from a read error. V gene TRBV2 combines with J gene TRBJ2-3; D gene uncertain. Germline lookup yields CDR1 SNHLY and CDR2 FYNNEI. This CDR3 spans 13 amino acids. The CDR3 DNA reads as TGTGCCAGCAATGAATTGAGTTGGGATACGCAGTATTTT. Translation gives CASNELSWDTQYF.

This clonotype was recorded at least ten times. The genes are TRBV9 and TRBJ2-3, with 9 bases fitting TRBD2. Germline lookup yields CDR1 SGDLS and CDR2 YYNGEE. J gave up 3 bases and V 3 bases, and 5 bases lay outside the gene matches. This CDR3 spans 15 amino acids. The CDR3 DNA follows: TGTGCCAGCAGCGCAGGACTAGCGCGTACAGATACGCAGTATTTT. Its translation is CASSAGLARTDTQYF.

The chain has TRBV2 and TRBJ1-5; D not resolved. Per germline, CDR1 SNHLY and CDR2 FYNNEI. Deletions cut 1 base from V and 7 bases from J, with 5 bases between. The CDR3 extends over 12 amino acids. CDR3 amino acids: CASSEERQPQHF. CDR3 DNA sequence: TGTGCCAGCAGTGAAGAACGGCAGCCCCAGCATTTT.

This clonotype has a single count. The chain is built from TRBV11-1 and TRBJ2-3; 12 bases map to TRBD2. The CDR3 totals 16 residues. Germline V gene lookup returns CDR1 SGHAT and CDR2 FQDESV (reference sequence). Trimming took 5 bases from V and 4 from J; bases not matched to a gene: 7. CDR3 residues: CASSRMTSGRADTQYF. As DNA, the CDR3 is TGTGCCAGCAGCCGAATGACTAGCGGGAGAGCAGATACGCAGTATTTT. Supplemented by reference TRBV11-1 and TRBJ2-3, the full variable domain reads EAEVAQSPRYKITEKSQAVAFWCDPISGHATLYWYRQILGQGPELLVQFQDESVVDDSQLPKDRFSAERLKGVDSTLKIQPAELGDSAMYLCASSRMTSGRADTQYFGPGTRLTVL.

In this sample, this clonotype turned up many times. The J gene is TRBJ2-5, the V gene TRBV5-8; 7 bases are a match to TRBD1. This CDR3 is built from 15 residues. Trimming removed 4 bases from V and 2 bases from J; junction bases left unmatched: 8. Looked up from germline, CDR1 is SGHTS and CDR2 is YDEGEE. CDR3 amino acids: CASSPGGQLQETQYF. CDR3 sequence (DNA): TGTGCCAGCAGCCCAGGGGGACAACTACAAGAGACCCAGTACTTC.

This clonotype has a handful of counts. The rearrangement uses TRBV14 and TRBJ1-6; D perhaps matches TRBD1 (5 bases). Germline CDR1 reads SGHDN; CDR2 reads FVKESK. V lost 2 bases and J 8 bases, leaving 7 bases between the germline ends. This CDR3 has 13 residues. CDR3: CASSQKGYSPLHF. The CDR3 coding sequence is TGTGCCAGCAGCCAAAAGGGGTATTCACCCCTCCACTTT. Looking up the rest from reference TRBV14 and TRBJ1-6 gives the full variable domain: EAGVTQFPSHSVIEKGQTVTLRCDPISGHDNLYWYRRVMGKEIKFLLHFVKESKQDESGMPNNRFLAERTGGTYSTLKVQPAELEDSGVYFCASSQKGYSPLHFGNGTRLTVT.

The chain is built from TRBV19 and TRBJ2-3; 12 positions agree with TRBD2. The CDR3 totals 16 residues. Per germline, CDR1 LNHDA and CDR2 SQIVND (reference sequence). Trimming cost V 7 bases and J 3 bases; bases outside gene matches: 8. This chain's CDR3 is CASTTGLAGLTDTQYF. For the CDR3, the DNA is TGTGCCAGTACCACAGGACTAGCGGGACTTACAGATACGCAGTATTTT. Drawing the rest from reference TRBV19 and TRBJ2-3, the complete variable domain is DGGITQSPKYLFRKEGQNVTLSCEQNLNHDAMYWYRQDPGQGLRLIYYSQIVNDFQKGDIAEGYSVSREKKESFPLTVTSAQKNPTAFYLCASTTGLAGLTDTQYFGPGTRLTVL.

This clonotype was recorded at least ten times. This sequence joins TRBV29-1 and TRBJ2-3, with a weak D call TRBD1 (5 bases). Between the trimmed V and J ends, which lost 3 bases and 6 bases, there was a span of 16 bases. CDR1 and CDR2 (germline): SQVTM, ANQGSEA. This CDR3 region has 14 residues. Written as DNA, the CDR3 is TGCAGCGTTGAGACCACACAGGATAGGGATACGCAGTATTTT. It codes for CSVETTQDRDTQYF.

The rearrangement links TRBV9 to TRBJ2-1, with 7 bases that match TRBD1. V gave up 0 bases and J gave up 11 bases; unmatched junction bases: 14. Germline values: CDR1 SGDLS, CDR2 YYNGEE. The length of the CDR3 is 16 residues. CDR3 loop: CASSVDRGEPGNQQFF. CDR3 in DNA: TGTGCCAGCAGCGTAGACAGGGGAGAGCCCGGTAATCAGCAGTTCTTC.

This chain uses TRBV10-1 with TRBJ2-7; D remains unclear. Deletions cut 3 bases from V and 0 bases from J, with 6 bases between. In germline, CDR1 is WNHNN, CDR2 SYGVQD (reference sequence). The CDR3 totals 13 residues. The CDR3 DNA follows: TGCGCCAGCAGTGATCCTCACTCCTACGAGCAGTACTTC. This gives the protein CASSDPHSYEQYF.

This sequence joins TRBV29-1 and TRBJ1-2; 7 bases agree with TRBD1. Germline CDR1 SQVTM, CDR2 ANQGSEA. The CDR3 consists of 12 residues. J lost 8 bases, V lost 8 bases, and 11 bases had no gene match. CDR3 protein: CSSWDRSEGYTF. As DNA, the CDR3 is TGCAGCTCGTGGGACAGATCGGAAGGCTACACCTTC.

This chain connects TRBV10-3 to TRBJ2-3; 10 nucleotides match TRBD2. Germline trimming cut 6 bases from V and 1 base from J; bases unmatched to any gene: 4. This CDR3 contains 15 residues. The germline gives CDR1 ENHRY, CDR2 SYGVKD. The CDR3 sequence is CAIRGGTSGTDTQYF. The CDR3 coding sequence is TGTGCCATCAGGGGGGGGACTAGCGGCACAGATACGCAGTATTTT.

The chain carries TRBV2 and TRBJ1-2; tentatively, D is TRBD1 (6 bases). V lost 2 bases to trimming and J lost 4 bases, with 17 bases between them. CDR3 length: 16 residues. Germline CDR1 reads SNHLY; CDR2 reads FYNNEI. The CDR3 region has the DNA TGTGCCAGCAGTGAACAGGGGCGGGGGATTCTCTATGGCTACACCTTC. Translating gives CASSEQGRGILYGYTF.